The TCR beta chain under discussion was sequenced for a study of T cells after yellow fever vaccination. One entry per CDR3 protein, called by TCRdb with MiXCR from the 5' RACE reads. Found here are 100,000 to 150,000 distinct CDR3 sequences, 7.5% to 10% of them singletons; the top ten hold roughly 43%. The CDR3 has 14 amino acids. Germline V gene data show CDR1 as MNHNS and CDR2 as SASEGT. The ends lost 6 bases at V and 5 bases at J; junction bases unmatched: 8. This clonotype was found a few times. J is TRBJ2-7 and V is TRBV6-1, with 9 bases that match TRBD1. The sample in question was CD8+ T cells sorted from PBMCs, obtained on the day of the yellow fever booster vaccination. The source is a man younger than 35 who received the YFV17D yellow fever vaccine. The CDR3 DNA reads TGTGCCAGCAGGTCCGGGACAGGGTGGGACGAGCAGTACGTC. Its translation is CASRSGTGWDEQYV.